The present entry profiles one T cell receptor (beta chain) with its context. Its antigen is unidentified. The junction had 4 bases not matched to a gene; V was cut back by 5 bases and J by 4 bases. Germline V gives CDR1 SQVTM, CDR2 ANQGSEA. The CDR3 extends over 13 amino acids. TCRdb's table, derived via immunoSEQ multiplex PCR, lists solely in-frame clones and lacks some. In the table there are about 9,400 clones, 60% to 80% of which are singletons. The data are from a study of T cell clonotyping in hematopoietic cell transplantation. General study results and limits: Recipient TCR diversity dropped after transplant; expanded clonotypes rose from day 30 to 180.

The sequencing here drew on PBMCs, taken 180 days after allogeneic stem cell transplant. This TCR was sampled from a male patient between 40 and 49 years old who had an allogeneic stem cell transplant from a related donor, so the T cells may come from the graft donor. Some clones in this sample may be carry-over from other donors' samples. The chain has TRBV29-1 and TRBJ2-3; 9 bases are shared with TRBD1. The CDR3 spells CSVSWTGADTQYF. For the CDR3, the DNA is TGCAGCGTTTCTTGGACAGGGGCAGATACGCAGTATTTT.